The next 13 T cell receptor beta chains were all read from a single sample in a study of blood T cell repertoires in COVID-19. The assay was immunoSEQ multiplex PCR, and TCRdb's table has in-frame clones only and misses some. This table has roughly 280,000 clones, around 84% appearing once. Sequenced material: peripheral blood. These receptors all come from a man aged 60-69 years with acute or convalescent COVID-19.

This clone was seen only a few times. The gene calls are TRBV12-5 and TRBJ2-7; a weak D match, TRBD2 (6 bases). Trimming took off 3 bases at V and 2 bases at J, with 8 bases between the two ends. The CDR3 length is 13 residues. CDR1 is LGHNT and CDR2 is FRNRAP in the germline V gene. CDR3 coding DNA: TGTGCTAGTGGTTTAGGCGGGGCCTACGAGCAGTACTTC. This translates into CASGLGGAYEQYF.

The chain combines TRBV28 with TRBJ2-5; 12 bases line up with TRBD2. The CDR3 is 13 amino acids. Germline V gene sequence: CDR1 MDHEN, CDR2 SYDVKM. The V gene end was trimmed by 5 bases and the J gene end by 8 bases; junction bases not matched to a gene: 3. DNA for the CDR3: TGTGCCAGCAGTGCTAGCGGGAGGGCAACCCAGTACTTC. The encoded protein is CASSASGRATQYF.

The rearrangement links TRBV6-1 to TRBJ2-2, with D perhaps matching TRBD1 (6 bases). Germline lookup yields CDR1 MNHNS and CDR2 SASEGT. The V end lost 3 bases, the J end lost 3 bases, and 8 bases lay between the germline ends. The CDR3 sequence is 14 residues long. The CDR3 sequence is CASSDGGDTGELFF. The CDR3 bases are TGTGCCAGCAGTGATGGGGGCGACACCGGGGAGCTGTTTTTT.

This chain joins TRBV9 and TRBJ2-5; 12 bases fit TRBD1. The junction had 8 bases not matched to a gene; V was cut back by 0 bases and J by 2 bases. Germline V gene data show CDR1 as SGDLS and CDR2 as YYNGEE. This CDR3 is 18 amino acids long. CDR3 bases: TGTGCCAGCAGCGTAGCCGGGACAGGGGGCCGGCTTCAAGAGACCCAGTACTTC. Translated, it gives CASSVAGTGGRLQETQYF.

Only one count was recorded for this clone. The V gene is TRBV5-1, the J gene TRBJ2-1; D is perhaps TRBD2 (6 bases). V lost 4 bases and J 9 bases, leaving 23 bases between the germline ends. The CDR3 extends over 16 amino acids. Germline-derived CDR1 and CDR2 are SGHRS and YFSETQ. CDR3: CASSPVTLGTGGEQFF. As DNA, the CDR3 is TGCGCCAGCAGCCCGGTAACTCTGGGGACTGGGGGTGAGCAGTTCTTC.

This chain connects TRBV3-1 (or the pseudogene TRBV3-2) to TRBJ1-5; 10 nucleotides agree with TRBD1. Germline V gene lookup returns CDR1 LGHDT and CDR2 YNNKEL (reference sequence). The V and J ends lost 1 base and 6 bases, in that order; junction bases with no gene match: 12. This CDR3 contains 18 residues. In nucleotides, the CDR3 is TGTGCCAGCAGCCAAGGGGCCGGGACAGGGGCTCGTCGTCAGCCCCAGCATTTT. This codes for CASSQGAGTGARRQPQHF.

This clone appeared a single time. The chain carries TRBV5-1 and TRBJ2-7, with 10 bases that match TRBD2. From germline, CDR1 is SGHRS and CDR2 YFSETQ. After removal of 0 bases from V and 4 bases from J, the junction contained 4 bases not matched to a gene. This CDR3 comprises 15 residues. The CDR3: CASSLAAGGPYEQYF. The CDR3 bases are TGCGCCAGCAGCTTGGCAGCGGGGGGGCCTTACGAGCAGTACTTC. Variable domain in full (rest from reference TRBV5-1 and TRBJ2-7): KAGVTQTPRYLIKTRGQQVTLSCSPISGHRSVSWYQQTPGQGLQFLFEYFSETQRNKGNFPGRFSGRQFSNSRSEMNVSTLELGDSALYLCASSLAAGGPYEQYFGPGTRLTVT.

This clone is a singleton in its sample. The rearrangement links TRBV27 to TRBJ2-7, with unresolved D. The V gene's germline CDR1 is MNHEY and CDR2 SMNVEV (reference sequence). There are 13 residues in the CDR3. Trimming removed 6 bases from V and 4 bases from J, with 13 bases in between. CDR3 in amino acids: CASSPIEEYEQYF. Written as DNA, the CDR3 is TGTGCCAGCAGCCCCATTGAGGAGTACGAGCAGTACTTC.

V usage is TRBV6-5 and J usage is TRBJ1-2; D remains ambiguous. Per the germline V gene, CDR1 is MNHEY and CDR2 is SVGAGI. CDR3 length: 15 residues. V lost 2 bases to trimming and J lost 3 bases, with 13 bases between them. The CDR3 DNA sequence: TGTGCCAGCAGTTACGCAGGCTCCGTGGACTATGGCTACACCTTC. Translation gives CASSYAGSVDYGYTF.

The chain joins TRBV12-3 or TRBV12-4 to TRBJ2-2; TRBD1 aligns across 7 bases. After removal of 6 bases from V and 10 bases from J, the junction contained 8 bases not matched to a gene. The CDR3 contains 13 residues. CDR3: CASSSDRAVELFF. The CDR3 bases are TGTGCCAGCAGCTCCGACAGGGCGGTGGAGCTGTTTTTT.

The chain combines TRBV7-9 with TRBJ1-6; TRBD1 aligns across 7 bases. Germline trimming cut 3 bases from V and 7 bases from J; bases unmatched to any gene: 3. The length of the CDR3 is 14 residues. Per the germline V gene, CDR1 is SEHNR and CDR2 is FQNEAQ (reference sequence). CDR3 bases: TGTGCCAGCAGCTTGTGGACAGGCAATTCACCCCTCCACTTT. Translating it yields CASSLWTGNSPLHF.

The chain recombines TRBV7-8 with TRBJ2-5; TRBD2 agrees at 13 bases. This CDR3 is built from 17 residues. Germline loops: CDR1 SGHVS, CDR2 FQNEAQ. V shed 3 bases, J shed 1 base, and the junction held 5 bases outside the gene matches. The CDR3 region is CASSLTSGGIIQETQYF. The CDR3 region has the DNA TGTGCCAGCAGCTTGACTAGCGGGGGGATCATCCAAGAGACCCAGTACTTC. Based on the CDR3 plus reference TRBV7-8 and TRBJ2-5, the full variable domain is GAGVSQSPRYKVAKRGQDVALRCDPISGHVSLFWYQQALGQGPEFLTYFQNEAQLDKSGLPSDRFFAERPEGSVSTLKIQRTQQEDSAVYLCASSLTSGGIIQETQYFGPGTRLLVL.

CDR3 loop: CATKVGRGLEQYF. The CDR3 DNA reads as TGTGCCACTAAGGTTGGCAGGGGGTTGGAGCAGTACTTC. V usage is TRBV6-5 and J usage is TRBJ2-7, with 7 positions matching TRBD1. CDR3 length: 13 amino acids. Germline CDR1 and CDR2: MNHEY and SVGAGI. V was clipped by 10 bases and J by 7 bases; unmatched bases: 13.